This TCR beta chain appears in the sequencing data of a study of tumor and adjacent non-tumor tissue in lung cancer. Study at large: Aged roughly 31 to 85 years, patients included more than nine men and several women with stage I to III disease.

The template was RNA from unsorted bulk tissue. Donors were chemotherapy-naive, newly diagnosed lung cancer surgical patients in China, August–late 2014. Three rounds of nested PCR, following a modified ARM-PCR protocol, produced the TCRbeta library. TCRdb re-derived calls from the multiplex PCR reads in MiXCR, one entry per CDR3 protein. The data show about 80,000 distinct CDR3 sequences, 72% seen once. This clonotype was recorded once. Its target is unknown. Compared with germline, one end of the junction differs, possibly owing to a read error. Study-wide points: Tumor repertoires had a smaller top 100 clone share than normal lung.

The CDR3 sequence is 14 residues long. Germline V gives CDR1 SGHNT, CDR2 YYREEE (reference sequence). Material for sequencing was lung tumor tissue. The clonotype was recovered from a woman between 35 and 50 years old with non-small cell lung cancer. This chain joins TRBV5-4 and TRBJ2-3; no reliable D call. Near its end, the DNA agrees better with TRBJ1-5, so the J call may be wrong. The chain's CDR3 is CASSTLAGADTQHF. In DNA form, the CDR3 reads TGCGCCAGCAGCACCCTAGCGGGAGCGGATACGCAGCATTTT.